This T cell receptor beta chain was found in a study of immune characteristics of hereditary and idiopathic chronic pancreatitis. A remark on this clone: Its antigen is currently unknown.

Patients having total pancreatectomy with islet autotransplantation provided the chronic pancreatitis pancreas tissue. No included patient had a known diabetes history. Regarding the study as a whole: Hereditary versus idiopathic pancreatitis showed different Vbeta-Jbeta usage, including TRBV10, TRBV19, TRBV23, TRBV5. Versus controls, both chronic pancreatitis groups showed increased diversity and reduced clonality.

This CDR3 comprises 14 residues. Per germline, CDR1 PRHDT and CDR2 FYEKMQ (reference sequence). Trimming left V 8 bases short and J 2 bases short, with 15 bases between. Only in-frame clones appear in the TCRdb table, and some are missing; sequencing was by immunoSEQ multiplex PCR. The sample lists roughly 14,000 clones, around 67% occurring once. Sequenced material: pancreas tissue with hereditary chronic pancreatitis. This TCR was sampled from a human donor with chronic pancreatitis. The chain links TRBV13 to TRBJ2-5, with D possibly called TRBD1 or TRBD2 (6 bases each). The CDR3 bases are TGTGCCAGCGGGGGCCGGGGGCATCAAGAGACCCAGTACTTC. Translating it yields CASGGRGHQETQYF.